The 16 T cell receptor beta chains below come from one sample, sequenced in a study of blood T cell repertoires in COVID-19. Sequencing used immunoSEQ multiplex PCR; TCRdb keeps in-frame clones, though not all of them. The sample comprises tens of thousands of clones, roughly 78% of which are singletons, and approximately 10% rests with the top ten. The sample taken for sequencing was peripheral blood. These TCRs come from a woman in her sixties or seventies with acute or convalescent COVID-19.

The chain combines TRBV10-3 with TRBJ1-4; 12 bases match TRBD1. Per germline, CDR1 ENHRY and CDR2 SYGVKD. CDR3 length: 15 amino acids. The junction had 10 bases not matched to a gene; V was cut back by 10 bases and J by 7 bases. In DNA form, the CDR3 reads TGTGCCACCGGGACAGGGGGCGCGGTTGGTGAAAAACTGTTTTTT. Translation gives CATGTGGAVGEKLFF.

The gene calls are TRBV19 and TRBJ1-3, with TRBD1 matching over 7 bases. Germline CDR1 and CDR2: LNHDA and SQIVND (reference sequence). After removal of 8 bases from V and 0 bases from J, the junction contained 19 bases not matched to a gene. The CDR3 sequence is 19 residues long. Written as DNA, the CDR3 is TGTGCCAGTCTTCCCTCCCCCGGGACAGCACCCCACTCTGGAAACACCATATATTTT. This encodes CASLPSPGTAPHSGNTIYF.

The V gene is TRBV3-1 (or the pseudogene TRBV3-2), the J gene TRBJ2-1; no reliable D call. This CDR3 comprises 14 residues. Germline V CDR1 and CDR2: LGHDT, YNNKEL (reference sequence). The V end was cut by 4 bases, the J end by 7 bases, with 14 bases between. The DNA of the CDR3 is TGTGCCAGCAGCCGGAATCCCTCAGGTAATGAGCAGTTCTTC. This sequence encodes CASSRNPSGNEQFF.

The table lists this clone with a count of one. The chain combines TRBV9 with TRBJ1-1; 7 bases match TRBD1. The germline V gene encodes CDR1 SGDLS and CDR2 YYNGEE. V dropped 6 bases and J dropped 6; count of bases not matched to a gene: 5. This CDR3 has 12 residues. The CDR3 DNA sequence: TGTGCCAGCAAAGGGGGGACAGCTGAAGCTTTCTTT. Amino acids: CASKGGTAEAFF.

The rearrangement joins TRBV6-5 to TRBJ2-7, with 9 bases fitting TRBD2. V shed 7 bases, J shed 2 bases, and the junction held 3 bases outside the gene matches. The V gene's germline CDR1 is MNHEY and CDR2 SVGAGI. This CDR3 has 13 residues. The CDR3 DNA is TGTGCCAGCAAGGCTAGCGGGACCTACGAGCAGTACTTC. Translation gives CASKASGTYEQYF.

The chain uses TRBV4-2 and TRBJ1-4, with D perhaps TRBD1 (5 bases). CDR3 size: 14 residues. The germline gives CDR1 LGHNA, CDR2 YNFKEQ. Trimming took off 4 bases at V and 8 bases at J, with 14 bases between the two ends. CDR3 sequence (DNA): TGTGCCAGCAGCCGGGGGGAGCAAGGAGAAAAACTGTTTTTT. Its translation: CASSRGEQGEKLFF.

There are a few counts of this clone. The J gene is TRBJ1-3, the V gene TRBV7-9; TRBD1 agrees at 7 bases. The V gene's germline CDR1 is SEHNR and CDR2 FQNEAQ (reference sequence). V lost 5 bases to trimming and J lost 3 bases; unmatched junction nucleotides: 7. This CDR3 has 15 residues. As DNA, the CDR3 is TGTGCCAGCAGCCAAGGGGGCGCGGTTGGAAACACCATATATTTT. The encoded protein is CASSQGGAVGNTIYF.

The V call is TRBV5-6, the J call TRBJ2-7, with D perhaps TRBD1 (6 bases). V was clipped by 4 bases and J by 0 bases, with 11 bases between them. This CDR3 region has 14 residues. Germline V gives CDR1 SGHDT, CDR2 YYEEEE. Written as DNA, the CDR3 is TGTGCCAGCAGCCTGCAGGGGTTCTCCTACGAGCAGTACTTC. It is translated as CASSLQGFSYEQYF.

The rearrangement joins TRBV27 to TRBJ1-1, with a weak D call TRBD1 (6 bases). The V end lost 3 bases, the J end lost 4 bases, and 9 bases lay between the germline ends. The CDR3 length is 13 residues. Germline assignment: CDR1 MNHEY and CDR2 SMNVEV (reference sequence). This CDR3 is CASSFSGATEAFF. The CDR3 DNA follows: TGTGCCAGCAGTTTCTCAGGGGCCACTGAAGCTTTCTTT.

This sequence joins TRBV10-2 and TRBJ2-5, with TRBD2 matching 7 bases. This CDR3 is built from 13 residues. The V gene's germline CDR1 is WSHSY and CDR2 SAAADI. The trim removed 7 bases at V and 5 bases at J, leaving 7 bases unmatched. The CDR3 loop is CASKWAGDETQYF. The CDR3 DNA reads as TGCGCCAGCAAATGGGCGGGGGACGAGACCCAGTACTTC.

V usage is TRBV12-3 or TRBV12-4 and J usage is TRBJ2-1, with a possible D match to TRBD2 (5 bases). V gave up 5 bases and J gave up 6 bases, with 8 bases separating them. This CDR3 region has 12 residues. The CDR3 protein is CASSPGVNEQFF. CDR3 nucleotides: TGTGCCAGCAGTCCCGGGGTCAATGAGCAGTTCTTC.

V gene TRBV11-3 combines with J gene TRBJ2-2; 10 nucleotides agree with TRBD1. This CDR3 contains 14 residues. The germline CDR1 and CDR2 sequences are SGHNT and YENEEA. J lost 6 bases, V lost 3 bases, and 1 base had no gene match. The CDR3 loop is CASSFGTGAGELFF. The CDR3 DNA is TGTGCCAGCAGCTTCGGGACAGGGGCCGGGGAGCTGTTTTTT.

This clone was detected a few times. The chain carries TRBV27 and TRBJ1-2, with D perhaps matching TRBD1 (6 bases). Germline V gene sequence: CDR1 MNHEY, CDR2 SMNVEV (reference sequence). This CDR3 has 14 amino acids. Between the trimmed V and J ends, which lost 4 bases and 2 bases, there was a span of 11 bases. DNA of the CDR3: TGTGCCAGCAGTTCCATAGGGGGAAACTATGGCTACACCTTC. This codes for CASSSIGGNYGYTF.

The CDR3 loop reads CSVWQNTGELFF. CDR3 DNA sequence: TGCAGCGTTTGGCAGAACACCGGGGAGCTGTTTTTT. V is TRBV29-1 and J is TRBJ2-2; D gene unclear. The CDR3 contains 12 residues. In germline, CDR1 is SQVTM, CDR2 ANQGSEA. Deletions cut 5 bases from V and 1 base from J, with 5 bases between.

CDR3 sequence: CASSERLAGAGEQYF. In DNA, the CDR3 is TGTGCCAGCAGTGAACGACTAGCGGGGGCAGGGGAGCAGTACTTC. This chain links TRBV2 with TRBJ2-7; 12 nucleotides align to TRBD2. Germline lookup yields CDR1 SNHLY and CDR2 FYNNEI. V was pared by 2 bases and J by 7 bases, with 6 bases of the junction left unmatched. This CDR3 is 15 amino acids long.

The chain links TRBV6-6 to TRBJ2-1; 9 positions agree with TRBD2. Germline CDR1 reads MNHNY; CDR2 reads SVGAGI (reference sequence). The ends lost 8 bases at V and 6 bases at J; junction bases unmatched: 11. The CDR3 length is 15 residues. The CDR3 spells CASSKSREGPNEQFF. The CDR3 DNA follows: TGTGCCAGCTCGAAATCGCGGGAGGGTCCCAATGAGCAGTTCTTC.